These 11 T cell receptor beta chains originate from one sample sequenced in a study of post-analysis software for immune sequencing data. Findings of the study overall: Relative to controls, patients had about five TRBV segments at higher frequency, with TRBV5-6, TRBV5-1 and TRBV20-1 among these.

For these receptors, no antigen is known. TCR beta libraries were prepared from cDNA with unique molecular identifiers. MiXCR, applied by TCRdb to the PCR reads, yields one record per CDR3 protein. The sample contains approximately 630,000 distinct CDR3 sequences, approximately 59% of which appear only once. The sequencing sample was made of blood. The receptors stem from a girl aged 2 to 10 with multiple sclerosis.

This clonotype appeared a few times. The chain couples TRBV7-9 to TRBJ2-1; TRBD2 matches at 12 bases. The germline gives CDR1 SEHNR, CDR2 FQNEAQ (reference sequence). J was trimmed by 1 base and V by 4 bases; bases with no gene match: 5. The CDR3 sequence is 17 residues long. CDR3 coding DNA: TGTGCCAGCAGCTCAGGACTAGCGGGGTTATCCTACAATGAGCAGTTCTTC. Translated: CASSSGLAGLSYNEQFF. Combining the CDR3 with reference TRBV7-9 and TRBJ2-1 gives the whole variable domain DTGVSQNPRHKITKRGQNVTFRCDPISEHNRLYWYRQTLGQGPEFLTYFQNEAQLEKSRLLSDRFSAERPKGSFSTLEIQRTEQGDSAMYLCASSSGLAGLSYNEQFFGPGTRLTVL.

This clonotype was detected a few times. This chain connects TRBV4-2 to TRBJ1-2; TRBD1 aligns across 7 bases. The CDR3 consists of 19 residues. The J segment lost 7 bases and the V segment lost 0 bases, leaving 20 bases of the junction unmatched. CDR1 LGHNA and CDR2 YNFKEQ come from the germline V gene. Written as DNA, the CDR3 is TGTGCCAGCAGCCAAGATCAGAGGGGACAGATACTTACTCTCTCTGGCTACACCTTC. Protein product: CASSQDQRGQILTLSGYTF.

The chain uses TRBV29-1 and TRBJ2-4, with TRBD2 matching 9 bases. The last part of the DNA fits TRBJ2-5 better; the J call may be wrong. This CDR3 spans 16 amino acids. CDR1 and CDR2 (germline): SQVTM, ANQGSEA. Written as DNA, the CDR3 is TGCAGCGTTACCCGGGGACACCTAGCGGGACGAGAGACCCAGTACTTC. Translation gives CSVTRGHLAGRETQYF.

The CDR3 DNA reads as TGTGCCAGCAGTACGGGCCTTGGAGAGCAGTTCTTC. It codes for CASSTGLGEQFF. The rearrangement uses TRBV7-9 and TRBJ2-1, with no clear D. Trimming removed 6 bases at V and 10 bases at J, with 13 bases between. The germline gives CDR1 SEHNR, CDR2 FQNEAQ (reference sequence). The CDR3 is made up of 12 amino acids.

This clonotype was found once. The rearrangement joins TRBV20-1 to TRBJ2-1, with D perhaps being TRBD1 or TRBD2 (6 bases each). Looked up from germline, CDR1 is DFQATT and CDR2 is SNEGSKA (reference sequence). This CDR3 comprises 14 residues. The germline V and J ends were trimmed by 5 bases and 5 bases, with 16 bases remaining between them. CDR3 in amino acids: CSAFNRRDNNEQFF. Here the CDR3 DNA reads TGCAGTGCTTTTAACAGGAGGGACAACAATGAGCAGTTCTTC.

The rearrangement uses TRBV10-3 and TRBJ2-1, with D perhaps TRBD2 (7 bases). Germline V gives CDR1 ENHRY, CDR2 SYGVKD. V dropped 6 bases and J dropped 3 bases, with 18 bases sitting between them. The CDR3 covers 16 residues. The CDR3 nucleotides are TGTGCCATCAGCGAGGGGCGGGGGCCAGGCTACAATGAGCAGTTCTTC. It specifies CAISEGRGPGYNEQFF.

This chain joins TRBV9 and TRBJ2-1, with 7 bases lining up with TRBD2. Germline CDR1 and CDR2: SGDLS and YYNGEE. With 2 bases clipped from V and 4 bases from J, the junction kept 9 bases outside the gene matches. The CDR3 loop spans 16 amino acids. CDR3 nucleotides: TGTGCCAGCAGCGTCCAGGAGACTAGCTGGTACAATGAGCAGTTCTTC. This gives the protein CASSVQETSWYNEQFF.

The chain joins TRBV29-1 to TRBJ2-3, with D tentatively TRBD2 (5 bases). CDR1 is SQVTM, CDR2 ANQGSEA, per germline. There are 14 residues in the CDR3. V lost 2 bases to trimming and J lost 2 bases, with 11 bases between them. The CDR3 bases are TGCAGCGTTGAATTAGCGATACCCACAGATACGCAGTATTTT. It codes for CSVELAIPTDTQYF.

The V call is TRBV29-1, the J call TRBJ2-3; no firm D call. The CDR3 is 14 residues long. From germline, CDR1 is SQVTM and CDR2 ANQGSEA. The V and J ends lost 6 bases and 4 bases respectively, with 17 bases between them. This chain's CDR3 is CSVLHPLGADTQYF. As DNA, the CDR3 is TGCAGCGTACTACATCCCCTCGGAGCAGATACGCAGTATTTT.

The rearrangement uses TRBV20-1 and TRBJ2-5, with TRBD2 as a possible D gene (6 bases). Between the trimmed V and J ends, which lost 1 base and 11 bases, there was a span of 11 bases. The germline V gene encodes CDR1 DFQATT and CDR2 SNEGSKA (reference sequence). This CDR3 spans 11 amino acids. Here the CDR3 reads CSARGQGLQYF. For the CDR3, the DNA is TGCAGTGCTAGAGGGCAGGGACTGCAGTACTTC.

The V and J genes are TRBV7-2 and TRBJ1-6, with 7 bases fitting TRBD1. Germline V gene sequence: CDR1 SGHTA, CDR2 FQGNSA. The CDR3 is 18 residues long. Losses at the gene ends were 4 bases for V and 0 bases for J; bases not matched to a gene: 9. The CDR3 here is CASSSSFRGGSYNSPLHF. CDR3 DNA sequence: TGTGCCAGCAGCTCCTCCTTCAGGGGGGGCTCCTATAATTCACCCCTCCACTTT.